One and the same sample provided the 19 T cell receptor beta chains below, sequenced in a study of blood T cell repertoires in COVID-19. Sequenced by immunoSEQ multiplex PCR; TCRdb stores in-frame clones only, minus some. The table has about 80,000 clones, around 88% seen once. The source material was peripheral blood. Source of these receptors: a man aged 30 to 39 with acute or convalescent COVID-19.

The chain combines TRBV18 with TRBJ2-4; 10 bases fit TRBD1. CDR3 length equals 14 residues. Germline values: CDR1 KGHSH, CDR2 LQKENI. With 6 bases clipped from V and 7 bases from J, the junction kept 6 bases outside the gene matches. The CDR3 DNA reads TGTGCCAGCTCCCCTGGGACAGGGGTCAACATTCAGTACTTC. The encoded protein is CASSPGTGVNIQYF.

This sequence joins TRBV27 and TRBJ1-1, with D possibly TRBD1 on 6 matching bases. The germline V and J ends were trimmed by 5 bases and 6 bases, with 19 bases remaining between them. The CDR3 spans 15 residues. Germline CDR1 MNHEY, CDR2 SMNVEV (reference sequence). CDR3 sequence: CASSPSTGARSEAFF. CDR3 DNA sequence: TGTGCCAGCAGTCCATCGACAGGTGCAAGGTCTGAAGCTTTCTTT.

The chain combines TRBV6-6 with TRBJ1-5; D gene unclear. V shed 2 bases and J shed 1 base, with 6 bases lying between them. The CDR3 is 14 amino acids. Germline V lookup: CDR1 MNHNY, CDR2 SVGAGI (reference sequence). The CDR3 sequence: CASSYGESNQPQHF. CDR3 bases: TGTGCCAGCAGTTACGGGGAGAGCAATCAGCCCCAGCATTTT.

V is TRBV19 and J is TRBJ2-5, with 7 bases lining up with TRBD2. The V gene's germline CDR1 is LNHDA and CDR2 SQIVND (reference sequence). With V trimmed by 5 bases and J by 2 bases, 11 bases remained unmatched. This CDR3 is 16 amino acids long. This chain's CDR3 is CASSFMAGVGQETQYF. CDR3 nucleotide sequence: TGTGCCAGTAGTTTTATGGCGGGGGTAGGGCAAGAGACCCAGTACTTC.

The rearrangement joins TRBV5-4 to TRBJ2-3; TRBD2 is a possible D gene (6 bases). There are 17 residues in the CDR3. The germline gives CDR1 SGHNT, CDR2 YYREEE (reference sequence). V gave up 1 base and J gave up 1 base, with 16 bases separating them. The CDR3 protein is CASSLSKGSGRTDTQYF. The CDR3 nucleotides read TGTGCCAGCAGCTTGTCTAAAGGTAGCGGTCGCACAGATACGCAGTATTTT.

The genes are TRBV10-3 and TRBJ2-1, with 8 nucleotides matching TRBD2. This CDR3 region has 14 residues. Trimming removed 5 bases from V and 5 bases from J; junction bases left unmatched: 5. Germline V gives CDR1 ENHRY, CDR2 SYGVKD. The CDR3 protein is CAISRREGDNEQFF. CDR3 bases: TGTGCCATCAGTCGCCGGGAGGGAGACAATGAGCAGTTCTTC.

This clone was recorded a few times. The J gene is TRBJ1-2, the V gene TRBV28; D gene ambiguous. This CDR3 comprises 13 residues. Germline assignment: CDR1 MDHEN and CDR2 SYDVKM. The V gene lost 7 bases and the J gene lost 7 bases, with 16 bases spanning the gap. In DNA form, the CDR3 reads TGTGCCAGCACCCAAAGACAATCCCGTGGCTACACCTTC. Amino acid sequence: CASTQRQSRGYTF.

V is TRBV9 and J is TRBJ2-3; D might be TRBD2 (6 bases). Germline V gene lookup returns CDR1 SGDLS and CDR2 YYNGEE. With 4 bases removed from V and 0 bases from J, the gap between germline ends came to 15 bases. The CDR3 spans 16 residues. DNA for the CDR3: TGTGCCAGCAGCCCCCTTGGGGGGACCAGCACAGATACGCAGTATTTT. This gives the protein CASSPLGGTSTDTQYF.

CDR3 sequence (DNA): TGTGCCACCAGCAGAAAAGGGGATACCGGGGAGCTGTTTTTT. Protein sequence: CATSRKGDTGELFF. This chain joins TRBV15 and TRBJ2-2; a weak D match, TRBD1 (5 bases). Trimming removed 2 bases at V and 5 bases at J, with 9 bases between. Looked up from germline, CDR1 is LNHNV and CDR2 is YYDKDF (reference sequence). The CDR3 runs to 14 residues.

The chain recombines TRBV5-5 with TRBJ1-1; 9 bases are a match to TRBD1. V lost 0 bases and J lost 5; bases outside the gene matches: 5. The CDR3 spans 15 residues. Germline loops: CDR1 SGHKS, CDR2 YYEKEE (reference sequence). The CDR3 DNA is TGTGCCAGCAGCTTGGAGTACAGGGGGCGAACTGAAGCTTTCTTT. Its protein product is CASSLEYRGRTEAFF.

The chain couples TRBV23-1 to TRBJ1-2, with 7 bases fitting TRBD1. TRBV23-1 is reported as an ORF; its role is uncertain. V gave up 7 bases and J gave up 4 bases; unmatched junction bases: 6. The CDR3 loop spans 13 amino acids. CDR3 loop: CASILTGVYGYTF. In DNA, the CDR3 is TGCGCCAGCATTCTTACAGGGGTCTATGGCTACACCTTC.

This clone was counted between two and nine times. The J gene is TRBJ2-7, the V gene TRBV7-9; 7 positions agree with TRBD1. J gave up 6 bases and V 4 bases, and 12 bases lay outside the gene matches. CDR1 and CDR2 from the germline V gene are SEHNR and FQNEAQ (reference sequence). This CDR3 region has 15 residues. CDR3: CASSSAEGALPEQYF. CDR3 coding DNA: TGTGCCAGCAGCTCTGCAGAGGGGGCGCTTCCCGAGCAGTACTTC.

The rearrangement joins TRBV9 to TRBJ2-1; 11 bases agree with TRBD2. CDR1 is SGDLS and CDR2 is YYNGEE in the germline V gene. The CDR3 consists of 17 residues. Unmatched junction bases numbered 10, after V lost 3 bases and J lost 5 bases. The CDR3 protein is CASSAISGRALDNEQFF. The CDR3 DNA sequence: TGTGCCAGCAGCGCGATTAGCGGGAGGGCCTTGGACAATGAGCAGTTCTTC.

The CDR3 region is CASSLPDGAYEQYF. In nucleotides, the CDR3 is TGCGCCAGCAGCCTACCTGACGGGGCCTACGAGCAGTACTTC. The rearrangement uses TRBV4-1 and TRBJ2-7; D is possibly TRBD2 (5 bases). The CDR3 is made up of 14 amino acids. The germline V gene has CDR1 MGHRA and CDR2 YSYEKL. Between the trimmed V and J ends, which lost 4 bases and 2 bases, there was a span of 12 bases.

In nucleotides, the CDR3 is TGTGCCAGCAGTTTTCGGCGGGGGGACCTCTCTGGGGCCAACGTCCTGACTTTC. Translated: CASSFRRGDLSGANVLTF. The V gene is TRBV27, the J gene TRBJ2-6; 8 bases agree with TRBD2. Germline V gene sequence: CDR1 MNHEY, CDR2 SMNVEV (reference sequence). CDR3 length equals 18 residues. V was pared by 3 bases and J by 0 bases, with 7 bases of the junction left unmatched.

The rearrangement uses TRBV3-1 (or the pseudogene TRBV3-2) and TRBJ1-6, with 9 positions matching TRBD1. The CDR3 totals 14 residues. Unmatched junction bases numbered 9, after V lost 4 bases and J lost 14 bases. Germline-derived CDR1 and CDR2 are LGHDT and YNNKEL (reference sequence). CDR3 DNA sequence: TGTGCCAGCAGCCGATGGACAGGGGACTTGACCCTCCACTTT. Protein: CASSRWTGDLTLHF.

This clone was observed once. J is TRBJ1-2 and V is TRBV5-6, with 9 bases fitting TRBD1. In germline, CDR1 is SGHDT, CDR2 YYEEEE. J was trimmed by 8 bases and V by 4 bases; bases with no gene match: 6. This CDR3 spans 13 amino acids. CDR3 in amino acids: CASSTDRGLGYTF. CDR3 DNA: TGTGCCAGCAGCACGGACAGGGGTCTCGGCTACACCTTC. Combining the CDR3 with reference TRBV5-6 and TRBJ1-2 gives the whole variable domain DAGVTQSPTHLIKTRGQQVTLRCSPKSGHDTVSWYQQALGQGPQFIFQYYEEEERQRGNFPDRFSGHQFPNYSSELNVNALLLGDSALYLCASSTDRGLGYTFGSGTRLTVV.

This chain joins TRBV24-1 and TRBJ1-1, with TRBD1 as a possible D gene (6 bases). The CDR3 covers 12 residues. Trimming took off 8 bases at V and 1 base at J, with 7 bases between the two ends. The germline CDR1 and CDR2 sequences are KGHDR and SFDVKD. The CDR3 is CATMGQNTEAFF. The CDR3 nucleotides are TGTGCCACCATGGGACAGAACACTGAAGCTTTCTTT.

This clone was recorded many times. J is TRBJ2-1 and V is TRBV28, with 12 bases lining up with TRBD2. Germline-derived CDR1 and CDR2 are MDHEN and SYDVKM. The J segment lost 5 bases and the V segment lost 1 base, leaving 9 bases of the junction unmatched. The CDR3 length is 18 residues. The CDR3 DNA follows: TGTGCCAGCAGTTTATCCCTCGGGACTAGCGGGTGGGACAATGAGCAGTTCTTC. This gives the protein CASSLSLGTSGWDNEQFF.